These 17 T cell receptor beta chains originate from one sample sequenced in a study of T-cell memory formation after mild COVID-19. TCRdb fed the 5' RACE reads into MiXCR, producing one record per CDR3 protein. This table holds 300,000 to 400,000 distinct CDR3 sequences, under 25% found once. The sequencing input was PBMCs or a T cell subset sorted from them (not recorded which). Source of these receptors: an adult woman who had mild COVID-19 (a few samples of this study predate the infection). Cell type and time point are not known.

The sample holds a few counts of this clonotype. The chain recombines TRBV10-3 with TRBJ2-1; D is undetermined. V was clipped by 0 bases and J by 9 bases, with 12 bases between them. The germline V gene encodes CDR1 ENHRY and CDR2 SYGVKD. The CDR3 runs to 14 residues. The CDR3 region has the DNA TGTGCCATCAGTGAGTCGCTTTCCAGTCTTGAGCAGTTCTTC. Its protein is CAISESLSSLEQFF.

A few counts support this clonotype. The DNA of the CDR3 is TGTGCCAGCAGTTCCCCTACACCGTCTAGCACAGATACGCAGTATTTT. Its protein is CASSSPTPSSTDTQYF. The V call is TRBV12-3 or TRBV12-4, the J call TRBJ2-3; D uncertain. The CDR3 totals 16 residues. V was cut by 4 bases and J by 0 bases, with 14 bases left in between.

The V gene is TRBV18, the J gene TRBJ2-3, with 11 bases aligning to TRBD2. CDR3 size: 15 residues. Germline V gene lookup returns CDR1 KGHSH and CDR2 LQKENI. J gave up 4 bases and V 6 bases, and 6 bases lay outside the gene matches. CDR3 sequence: CASSAGTSGPDTQYF. In DNA form, the CDR3 reads TGTGCCAGCTCTGCGGGGACTAGCGGACCAGATACGCAGTATTTT.

This clonotype turned up a few times. This chain uses TRBV7-2 with TRBJ2-3; 9 nucleotides line up with TRBD1. This CDR3 spans 12 amino acids. V trimming: 4 bases; J trimming: 14 bases; junction bases outside the gene matches: 7. Germline V gene lookup returns CDR1 SGHTA and CDR2 FQGNSA. The CDR3 DNA is TGTGCCAGCAGCTCACAGGGGGCCCGTCCGTATTTT. It translates to CASSSQGARPYF.

This clonotype has a count of ten or more. The gene calls are TRBV7-2 and TRBJ2-1; 11 nucleotides align to TRBD2. The CDR3 has 15 amino acids. Germline V lookup: CDR1 SGHTA, CDR2 FQGNSA. V was clipped by 3 bases and J by 6 bases; unmatched bases: 4. The CDR3 sequence: CASSLFLAGGNEQFF. The CDR3 coding sequence is TGTGCCAGCAGCTTGTTCCTAGCGGGAGGCAATGAGCAGTTCTTC. The variable domain in full, with the rest retrieved from reference TRBV7-2 and TRBJ2-1, is GAGVSQSPSNKVTEKGKDVELRCDPISGHTALYWYRQSLGQGLEFLIYFQGNSAPDKSGLPSDRFSAERTGGSVSTLTIQRTQQEDSAVYLCASSLFLAGGNEQFFGPGTRLTVL.

This clonotype occurred many times. The V and J genes are TRBV12-3 or TRBV12-4 and TRBJ1-3; D is uncertain. The CDR3 has 11 residues. V lost 5 bases and J 2 bases, leaving 1 base between the germline ends. This CDR3 is CASSPGNTIYF. The CDR3 nucleotides are TGTGCCAGCAGTCCTGGAAACACCATATATTTT.

The V call is TRBV30, the J call TRBJ1-2; the D is unclear. The V gene's germline CDR1 is GTSNPN and CDR2 SVGIG (reference sequence). With 0 bases removed from V and 6 bases from J, the gap between germline ends came to 17 bases. This CDR3 region has 15 residues. The CDR3 DNA reads as TGTGCCTGGAGTGTAGGTCAGAAAGCCTTCGATGGCTACACCTTC. It is translated as CAWSVGQKAFDGYTF. The full variable domain, in which reference TRBV30 and TRBJ1-2 provide the parts outside the CDR3, is SQTIHQWPATLVQPVGSPLSLECTVEGTSNPNLYWYRQAAGRGLQLLFYSVGIGQISSEVPQNLSASRPQDRQFILSSKKLLLSDSGFYLCAWSVGQKAFDGYTFGSGTRLTVV.

The rearrangement joins TRBV12-5 to TRBJ2-1, with D tentatively TRBD2 (7 bases). The CDR3 totals 12 residues. Trimming took off 10 bases at V and 10 bases at J, with 17 bases between the two ends. Germline V CDR1 and CDR2: LGHNT, FRNRAP. The CDR3 region has the DNA TGTGCTACTGACCAAGGGGGGGAGGAGCAGTTCTTC. Its translation: CATDQGGEEQFF.

This clonotype came up a few times. V and J are TRBV7-6 and TRBJ2-2, with 10 positions matching TRBD1. The CDR3 has 15 amino acids. Losses at the gene ends were 5 bases for V and 6 bases for J; bases not matched to a gene: 6. Germline V lookup: CDR1 SGHVS, CDR2 FNYEAQ. CDR3 sequence (DNA): TGTGCCAGCAGCCCACGAGGGACAGGGGCCGGGGAGCTGTTTTTT. Translating gives CASSPRGTGAGELFF. The whole variable domain, remainder taken from reference TRBV7-6 and TRBJ2-2, is GAGVSQSPRYKVTKRGQDVALRCDPISGHVSLYWYRQALGQGPEFLTYFNYEAQQDKSGLPNDRFSAERPEGSISTLTIQRTEQRDSAMYRCASSPRGTGAGELFFGEGSRLTVL.

DNA of the CDR3: TGCGCCAGCAGCCTTCTCGCCCAGGAGGGTCTCTACAATGAGCAGTTCTTC. This sequence encodes CASSLLAQEGLYNEQFF. The gene calls are TRBV4-1 and TRBJ2-1; D possibly corresponds to TRBD2 (6 bases). The CDR3 runs 17 residues. CDR1 and CDR2 (germline): MGHRA, YSYEKL. V lost 4 bases and J lost 3, with 19 bases in between.

The genes are TRBV6-2 or TRBV6-3 and TRBJ2-3, with a tentative D call TRBD1 (5 bases). Germline lookup yields CDR1 MNHEY and CDR2 SVGEGT. CDR3 length: 14 residues. The V end was cut by 2 bases, the J end by 2 bases, with 8 bases between. In DNA, the CDR3 is TGTGCCAGCAGTTACCAGGGTGCCACAGATACGCAGTATTTT. It encodes CASSYQGATDTQYF.

The chain joins TRBV7-8 to TRBJ1-1, with 9 bases aligning to TRBD1. Unmatched junction bases numbered 12, after V lost 5 bases and J lost 11 bases. Germline CDR1 SGHVS, CDR2 FQNEAQ. The CDR3 spans 14 residues. In DNA form, the CDR3 reads TGTGCCAGCAGCCCACCCCGATACAGGGGGCCGGCTTTCTTT. It encodes CASSPPRYRGPAFF.

The CDR3: CAISAWGEAEQYF. The CDR3 DNA follows: TGTGCCATCAGTGCGTGGGGGGAGGCCGAGCAGTACTTC. The chain is built from TRBV10-3 and TRBJ2-7; maybe TRBD2 (6 bases). The CDR3 sequence is 13 residues long. Germline loops: CDR1 ENHRY, CDR2 SYGVKD. Trimming pared 4 bases from V and 6 bases from J, leaving 13 bases between.

V gene TRBV12-3 or TRBV12-4 combines with J gene TRBJ2-1, with 7 bases that match TRBD2. With V trimmed by 2 bases and J by 8 bases, 18 bases remained unmatched. The CDR3 extends over 18 amino acids. CDR3 region: CASSLRHRGGGLTDEQFF. The DNA for the CDR3 is TGTGCCAGCAGTTTAAGGCATCGGGGCGGGGGTCTTACCGATGAGCAGTTCTTC.

This clonotype was counted between two and nine times. Here the CDR3 reads CASSLDSRVYEQYF. The DNA of the CDR3 is TGTGCCAGCAGCTTAGATTCCAGGGTCTACGAGCAGTACTTC. The V and J genes are TRBV7-9 and TRBJ2-7, with TRBD1 as a possible D gene (5 bases). Deletions cut 1 base from V and 3 bases from J, with 10 bases between. This CDR3 contains 14 residues. Germline V gene data show CDR1 as SEHNR and CDR2 as FQNEAQ (reference sequence).

This clonotype occurred many times. The V gene is TRBV30, the J gene TRBJ2-5, with TRBD2 identical over 9 bases. Germline CDR1 GTSNPN, CDR2 SVGIG (reference sequence). J was trimmed by 5 bases and V by 5 bases; bases with no gene match: 6. The CDR3 is 13 residues long. CDR3: CAWGGLAKETQYF. The DNA of the CDR3 is TGTGCCTGGGGGGGACTAGCAAAGGAGACCCAGTACTTC.

This clonotype was detected many times. The gene calls are TRBV7-3 and TRBJ2-1; 8 bases map to TRBD1. This CDR3 contains 19 residues. The V gene end was trimmed by 4 bases and the J gene end by 8 bases; junction bases not matched to a gene: 22. Germline V lookup: CDR1 SGHTA, CDR2 FQGTGA. The CDR3 here is CASSSTGTGSDPTLHEQFF. The CDR3 nucleotides read TGTGCCAGCAGCTCCACCGGGACAGGATCGGACCCCACCCTCCATGAGCAGTTCTTC.